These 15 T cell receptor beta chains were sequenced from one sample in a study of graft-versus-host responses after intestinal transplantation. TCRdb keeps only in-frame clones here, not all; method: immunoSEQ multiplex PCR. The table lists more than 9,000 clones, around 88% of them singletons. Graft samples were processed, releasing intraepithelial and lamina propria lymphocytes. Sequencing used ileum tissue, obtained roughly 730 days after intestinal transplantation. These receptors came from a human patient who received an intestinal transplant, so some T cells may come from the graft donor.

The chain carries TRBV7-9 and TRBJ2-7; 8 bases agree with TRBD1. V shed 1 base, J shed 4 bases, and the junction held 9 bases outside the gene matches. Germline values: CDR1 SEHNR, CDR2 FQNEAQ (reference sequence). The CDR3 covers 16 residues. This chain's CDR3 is CASSLEAGGGGYEQYF. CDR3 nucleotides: TGTGCCAGCAGCTTAGAGGCAGGGGGCGGCGGGTACGAGCAGTACTTC.

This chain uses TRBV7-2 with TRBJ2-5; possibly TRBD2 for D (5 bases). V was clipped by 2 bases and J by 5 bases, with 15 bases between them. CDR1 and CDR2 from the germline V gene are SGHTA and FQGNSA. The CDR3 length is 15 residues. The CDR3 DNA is TGTGCCAGCAGCTTAAATCTCGGCAGAGGGGAGACCCAGTACTTC. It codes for CASSLNLGRGETQYF.

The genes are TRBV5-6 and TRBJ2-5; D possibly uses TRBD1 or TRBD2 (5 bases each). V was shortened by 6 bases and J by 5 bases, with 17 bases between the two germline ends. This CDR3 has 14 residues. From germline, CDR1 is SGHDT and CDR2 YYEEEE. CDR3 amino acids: CASNTGAGGETQYF. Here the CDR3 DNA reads TGTGCCAGCAACACCGGGGCGGGCGGCGAGACCCAGTACTTC.

CDR3 loop: CASSPDSPEQYF. The CDR3 DNA reads TGTGCCAGCTCACCTGACAGTCCCGAGCAGTACTTC. The chain employs TRBV18 and TRBJ2-7; D perhaps matches TRBD1 (5 bases). V lost 3 bases to trimming and J lost 6 bases, with 9 bases between them. The CDR3 extends over 12 amino acids. Germline V gene data show CDR1 as KGHSH and CDR2 as LQKENI.

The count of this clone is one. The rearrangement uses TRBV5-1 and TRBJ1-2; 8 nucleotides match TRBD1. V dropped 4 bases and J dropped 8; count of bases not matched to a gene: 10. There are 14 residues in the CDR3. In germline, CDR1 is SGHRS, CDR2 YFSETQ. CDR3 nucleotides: TGCGCCAGCAGCCCGCTGGACAGGGCCGTCGGCTACACCTTC. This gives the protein CASSPLDRAVGYTF.

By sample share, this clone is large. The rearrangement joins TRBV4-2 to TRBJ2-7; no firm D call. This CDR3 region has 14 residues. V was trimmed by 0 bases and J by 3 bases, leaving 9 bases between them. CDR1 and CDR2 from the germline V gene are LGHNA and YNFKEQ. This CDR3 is CASSQELGLYEQYF. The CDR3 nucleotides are TGTGCCAGCAGCCAAGAGTTAGGCCTCTACGAGCAGTACTTC.

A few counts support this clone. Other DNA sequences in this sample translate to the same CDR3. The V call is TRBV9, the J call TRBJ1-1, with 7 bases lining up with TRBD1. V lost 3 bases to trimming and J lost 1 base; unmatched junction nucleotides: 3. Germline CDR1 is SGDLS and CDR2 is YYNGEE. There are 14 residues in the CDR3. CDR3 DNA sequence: TGTGCCAGCAGCGCGAGGGGGCCGAACACTGAAGCTTTCTTT. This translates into CASSARGPNTEAFF.

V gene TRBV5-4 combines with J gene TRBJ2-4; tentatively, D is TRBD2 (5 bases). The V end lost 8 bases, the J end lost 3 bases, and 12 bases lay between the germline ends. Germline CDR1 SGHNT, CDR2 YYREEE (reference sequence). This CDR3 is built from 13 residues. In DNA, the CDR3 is TGTGCCAGTGGTTCCGGGGACAAAAACATTCAGTACTTC. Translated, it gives CASGSGDKNIQYF.

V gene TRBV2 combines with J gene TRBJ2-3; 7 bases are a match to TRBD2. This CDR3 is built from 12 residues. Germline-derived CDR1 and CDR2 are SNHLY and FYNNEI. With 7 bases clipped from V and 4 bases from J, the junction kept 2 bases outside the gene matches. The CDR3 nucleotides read TGTGCCAGCACGACTAGCTCAGATACGCAGTATTTT. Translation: CASTTSSDTQYF.

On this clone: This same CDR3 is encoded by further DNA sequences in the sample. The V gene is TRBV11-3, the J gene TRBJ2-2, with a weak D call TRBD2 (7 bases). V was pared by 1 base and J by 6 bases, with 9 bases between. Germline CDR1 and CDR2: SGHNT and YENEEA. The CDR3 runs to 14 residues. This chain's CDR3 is CASSLGGGSGELFF. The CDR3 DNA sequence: TGTGCCAGCAGCTTAGGGGGGGGCTCCGGGGAGCTGTTTTTT.

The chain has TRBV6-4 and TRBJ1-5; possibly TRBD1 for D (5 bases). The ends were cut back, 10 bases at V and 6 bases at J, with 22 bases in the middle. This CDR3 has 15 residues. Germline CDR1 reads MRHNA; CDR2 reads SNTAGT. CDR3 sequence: CATYKSGGLGQPQHF. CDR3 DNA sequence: TGTGCCACCTATAAGAGTGGGGGGTTGGGTCAGCCCCAGCATTTT.

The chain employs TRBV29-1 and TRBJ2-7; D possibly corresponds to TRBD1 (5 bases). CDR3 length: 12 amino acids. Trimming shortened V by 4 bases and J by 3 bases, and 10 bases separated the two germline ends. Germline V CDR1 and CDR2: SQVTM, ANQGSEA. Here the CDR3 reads CSVALGLYEQYF. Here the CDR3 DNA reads TGCAGCGTTGCATTGGGGCTCTACGAGCAGTACTTC.

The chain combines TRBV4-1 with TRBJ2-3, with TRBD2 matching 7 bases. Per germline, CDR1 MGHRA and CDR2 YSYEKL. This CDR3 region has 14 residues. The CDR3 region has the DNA TGCGCATCCACCAATACAGCGGGAACAGATACGCAGTATTTT. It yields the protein CASTNTAGTDTQYF.

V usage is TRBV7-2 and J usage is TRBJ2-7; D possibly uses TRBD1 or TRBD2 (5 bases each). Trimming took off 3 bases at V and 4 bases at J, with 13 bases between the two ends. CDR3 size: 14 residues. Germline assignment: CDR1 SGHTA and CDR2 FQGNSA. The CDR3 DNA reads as TGTGCCAGCAGCTTTTGGGGGAGTGCTTACGAGCAGTACTTC. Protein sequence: CASSFWGSAYEQYF.

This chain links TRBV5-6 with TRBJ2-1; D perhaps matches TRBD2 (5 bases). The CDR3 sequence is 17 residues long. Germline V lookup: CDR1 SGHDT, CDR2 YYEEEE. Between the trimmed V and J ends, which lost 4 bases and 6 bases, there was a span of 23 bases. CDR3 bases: TGTGCCAGCAGCCCCGAGGGCCTCGGATTTCTGATCAATGAGCAGTTCTTC. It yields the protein CASSPEGLGFLINEQFF. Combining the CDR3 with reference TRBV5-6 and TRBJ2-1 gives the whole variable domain DAGVTQSPTHLIKTRGQQVTLRCSPKSGHDTVSWYQQALGQGPQFIFQYYEEEERQRGNFPDRFSGHQFPNYSSELNVNALLLGDSALYLCASSPEGLGFLINEQFFGPGTRLTVL.